This note documents a single T cell receptor (beta chain) sequence. The antigen remains undetermined. Compared with germline, one end of the junction differs, possibly owing to a read error. This sample is drawn from a study of post-analysis software for immune sequencing data. Overall study findings and caveats: TRBV5-6, TRBV5-1 and TRBV20-1 were among five TRBV segments more frequent in patients than controls.

CDR3 length: 13 amino acids. The germline CDR1 and CDR2 sequences are MNHNS and SASEGT. Presence of unique molecular identifiers characterized the TCR beta cDNA libraries. The authors obtained 500,000 or so cDNA molecules from around 1 to 9.1 million T cells. MiXCR, applied by TCRdb to the PCR reads, yields one record per CDR3 protein. The table has approximately 360,000 distinct CDR3 sequences, 30% to 45% seen once. Sequencing was carried out using blood. This chain uses TRBV6-1 with TRBJ1-4; TRBD1 might be the D (6 bases). The receptor comes from a girl aged 5-17 years with multiple sclerosis. CDR3 region: CASQGTMDEKRFF. CDR3 in DNA: TGTGCCAGCCAGGGGACTATGGATGAAAAACGGTTTTTT.